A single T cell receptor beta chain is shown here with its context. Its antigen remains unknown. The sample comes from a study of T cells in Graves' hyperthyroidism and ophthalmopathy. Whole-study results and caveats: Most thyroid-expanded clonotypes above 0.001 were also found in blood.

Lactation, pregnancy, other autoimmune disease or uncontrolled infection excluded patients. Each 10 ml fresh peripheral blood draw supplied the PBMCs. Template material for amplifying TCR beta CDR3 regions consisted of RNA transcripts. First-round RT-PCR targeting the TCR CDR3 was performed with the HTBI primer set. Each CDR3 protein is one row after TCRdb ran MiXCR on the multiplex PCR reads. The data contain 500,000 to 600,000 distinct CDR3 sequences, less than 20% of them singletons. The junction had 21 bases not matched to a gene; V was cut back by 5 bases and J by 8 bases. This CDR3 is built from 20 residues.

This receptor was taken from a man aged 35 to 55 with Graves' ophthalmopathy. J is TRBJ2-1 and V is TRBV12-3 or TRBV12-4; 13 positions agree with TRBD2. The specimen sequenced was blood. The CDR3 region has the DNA TGTGCCAGCAGTCCTGCAACCGGGACTAGCGGGAAGGGGGTGGTGGATGAGCAGTTCTTC. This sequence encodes CASSPATGTSGKGVVDEQFF.